The subject of this entry is one T cell receptor (beta chain). The source of the sample is a study of graft-versus-host responses after intestinal transplantation. Data came from immunoSEQ multiplex PCR; TCRdb stores just in-frame clones and leaves some out. Of 11,000 to 15,000 clones in the sample, just under 75% are singletons; the top ten hold more than 7%. Tissue from the graft was processed to free its intraepithelial and lamina propria lymphocytes. V lost 3 bases and J lost 12, with 16 bases in between. Germline V CDR1 and CDR2: SGHRS, YFSETQ. The CDR3 spans 12 residues. The receptor's source is a human patient who received an intestinal transplant, so some T cells may come from the graft donor. The specimen was ileum tissue, collected 16 days after intestinal transplant. V usage is TRBV5-1 and J usage is TRBJ2-7, with D perhaps TRBD2 (5 bases). For the CDR3, the DNA is TGCGCCAGCAGCTCCGGCGGGTGGGATTTGTACTTC. It translates to CASSSGGWDLYF.